The present entry profiles one T cell receptor (beta chain) with its context. Here immunoSEQ multiplex PCR was the method, and the copy in TCRdb shows in-frame clones only, minus some. The sample carries hundreds of thousands of clones, approximately 90% recorded once. V was shortened by 4 bases and J by 2 bases, with 13 bases between the two germline ends. The CDR3 covers 14 residues. Germline V gene sequence: CDR1 SGDLS, CDR2 YYNGEE. This record belongs to a study of blood T cell repertoires in COVID-19. Turning to the study itself: Both acute and convalescent COVID-19 samples were obtained from the United States, Italy and Spain. T cells, B-cell-depleted T cells, or PBMCs supplied cDNA or gDNA.

This clonotype was obtained from a woman in her 30s with active or convalescent COVID-19. The gene calls are TRBV9 and TRBJ2-7; a possible D gene is TRBD1 (6 bases). Sequenced: peripheral blood. This CDR3 is CASSPTTGTYEQYF. DNA of the CDR3: TGTGCCAGCAGCCCAACGACAGGTACCTACGAGCAGTACTTC.